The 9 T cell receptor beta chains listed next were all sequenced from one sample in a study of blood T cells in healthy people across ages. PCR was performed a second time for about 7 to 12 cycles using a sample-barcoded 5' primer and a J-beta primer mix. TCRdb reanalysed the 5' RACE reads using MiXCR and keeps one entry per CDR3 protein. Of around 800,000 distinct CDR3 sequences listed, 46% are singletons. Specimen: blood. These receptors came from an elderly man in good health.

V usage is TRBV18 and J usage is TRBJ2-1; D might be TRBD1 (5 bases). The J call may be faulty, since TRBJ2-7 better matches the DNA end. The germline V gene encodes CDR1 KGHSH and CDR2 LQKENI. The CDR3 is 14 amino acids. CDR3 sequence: CASSKGRASYEQYF. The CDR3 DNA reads TGTGCCAGCTCAAAGGGCAGGGCCTCGTACGAGCAGTACTTC.

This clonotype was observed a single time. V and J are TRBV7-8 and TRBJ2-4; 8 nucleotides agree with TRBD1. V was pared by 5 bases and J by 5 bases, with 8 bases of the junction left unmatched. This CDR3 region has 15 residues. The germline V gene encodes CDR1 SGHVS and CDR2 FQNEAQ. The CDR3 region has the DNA TGTGCCAGCAGCCCCGCAAACAGGGGGGAAAACATTCAGTACTTC. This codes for CASSPANRGENIQYF.

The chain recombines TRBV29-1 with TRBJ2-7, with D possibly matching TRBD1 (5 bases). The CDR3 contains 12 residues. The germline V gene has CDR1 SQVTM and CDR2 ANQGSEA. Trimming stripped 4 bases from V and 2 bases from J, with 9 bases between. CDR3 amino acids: CSVVGRAYEQYF. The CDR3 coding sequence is TGCAGCGTTGTCGGCAGGGCCTACGAGCAGTACTTC.

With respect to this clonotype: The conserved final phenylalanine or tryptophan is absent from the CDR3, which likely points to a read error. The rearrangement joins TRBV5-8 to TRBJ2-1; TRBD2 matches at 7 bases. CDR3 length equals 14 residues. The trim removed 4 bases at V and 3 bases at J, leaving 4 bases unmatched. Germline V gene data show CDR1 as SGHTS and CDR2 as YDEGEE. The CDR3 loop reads CASSAGENYNEQFY. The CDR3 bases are TGTGCCAGCAGCGCGGGGGAAAACTACAATGAGCAGTTCTAC.

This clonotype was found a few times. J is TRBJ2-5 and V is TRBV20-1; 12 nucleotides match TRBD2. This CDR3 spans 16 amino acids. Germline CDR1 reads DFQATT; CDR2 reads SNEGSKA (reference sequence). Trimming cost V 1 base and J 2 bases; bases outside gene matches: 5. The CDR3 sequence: CSARGGTSGYQETQYF. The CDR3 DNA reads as TGCAGTGCTAGAGGTGGGACTAGCGGGTATCAAGAGACCCAGTACTTC.

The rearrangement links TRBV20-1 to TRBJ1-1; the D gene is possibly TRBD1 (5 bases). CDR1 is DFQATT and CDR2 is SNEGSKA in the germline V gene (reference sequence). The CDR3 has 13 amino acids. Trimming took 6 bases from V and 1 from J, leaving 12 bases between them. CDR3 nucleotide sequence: TGCAGTGCCCCGCTGGGGGAGAACACTGAAGCTTTCTTT. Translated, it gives CSAPLGENTEAFF.

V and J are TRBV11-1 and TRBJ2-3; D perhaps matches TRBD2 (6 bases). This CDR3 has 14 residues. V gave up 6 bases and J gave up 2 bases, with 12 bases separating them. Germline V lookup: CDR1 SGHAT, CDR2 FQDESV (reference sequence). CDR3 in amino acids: CASRASAYTDTQYF. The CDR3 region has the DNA TGTGCCAGCAGGGCTAGCGCCTACACAGATACGCAGTATTTT. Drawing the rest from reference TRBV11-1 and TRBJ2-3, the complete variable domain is EAEVAQSPRYKITEKSQAVAFWCDPISGHATLYWYRQILGQGPELLVQFQDESVVDDSQLPKDRFSAERLKGVDSTLKIQPAELGDSAMYLCASRASAYTDTQYFGPGTRLTVL.

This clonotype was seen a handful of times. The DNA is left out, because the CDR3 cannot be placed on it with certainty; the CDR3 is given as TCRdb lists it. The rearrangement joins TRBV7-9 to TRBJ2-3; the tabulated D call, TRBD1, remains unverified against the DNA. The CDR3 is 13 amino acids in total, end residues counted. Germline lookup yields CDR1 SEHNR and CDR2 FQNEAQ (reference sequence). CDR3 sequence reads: CASILDTTDTQYF.

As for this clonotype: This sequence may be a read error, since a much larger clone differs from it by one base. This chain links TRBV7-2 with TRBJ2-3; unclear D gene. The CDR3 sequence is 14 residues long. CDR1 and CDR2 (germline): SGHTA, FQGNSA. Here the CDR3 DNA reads TGTGCCAGCAGCCTCCTGACTGGCACAGATACGCGGTATTTT. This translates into CASSLLTGTDTRYF.